Below are 8 T cell receptor beta chains sequenced from a single sample in a study of radiotherapy plus CTLA-4 blockade in lung cancer. The table came from immunoSEQ multiplex PCR; TCRdb's copy has only in-frame clones and leaves some out. Among about 70,000 clones listed, roughly 85% were seen once. Sequencing used peripheral blood, obtained from a patient treated with radiotherapy plus ipilimumab. These receptors were taken from a human donor with non-small cell lung cancer who had a complete response to radiotherapy plus ipilimumab.

This clone was seen a handful of times. V usage is TRBV5-1 and J usage is TRBJ1-2, with 12 bases that match TRBD1. V was pared by 3 bases and J by 6 bases, with 6 bases of the junction left unmatched. Looked up from germline, CDR1 is SGHRS and CDR2 is YFSETQ. The CDR3 spans 15 residues. The CDR3 DNA reads TGCGCCAGCAGCTGGGGACAGGGGGCACAAGATGGCTACACCTTC. Translation: CASSWGQGAQDGYTF.

The chain recombines TRBV7-9 with TRBJ2-1, with 10 bases lining up with TRBD1. With V trimmed by 0 bases and J by 5 bases, 7 bases remained unmatched. The CDR3 totals 17 residues. Germline assignment: CDR1 SEHNR and CDR2 FQNEAQ (reference sequence). The CDR3 nucleotides read TGTGCCAGCAGCTTAGCGATCCCTGGACAGGGGGACAATGAGCAGTTCTTC. Encoded protein: CASSLAIPGQGDNEQFF.

V and J are TRBV2 and TRBJ1-2; D is unresolved. CDR3 length: 12 residues. V shed 5 bases and J shed 4 bases, with 8 bases lying between them. CDR1 SNHLY and CDR2 FYNNEI come from the germline V gene. Here the CDR3 DNA reads TGTGCCAGCAGTTCGACGGTCTATGGCTACACCTTC. Its protein product is CASSSTVYGYTF.

The chain joins TRBV12-5 to TRBJ1-1; 10 positions agree with TRBD1. V trimming: 4 bases; J trimming: 4 bases; junction bases outside the gene matches: 6. The CDR3 totals 15 residues. Germline V gene data show CDR1 as LGHNT and CDR2 as FRNRAP. The CDR3, as DNA: TGTGCTAGTGGTTCGACAGGGGGCGAGAGCACTGAAGCTTTCTTT. Encoded protein: CASGSTGGESTEAFF.

The chain's CDR3 is CASSPQRMSSGGTDTQYF. CDR3 DNA sequence: TGTGCCAGCTCACCTCAACGAATGTCTAGCGGAGGCACAGATACGCAGTATTTT. This chain connects TRBV18 to TRBJ2-3, with 7 nucleotides matching TRBD2. The J segment lost 1 base and the V segment lost 3 bases, leaving 13 bases of the junction unmatched. The V gene's germline CDR1 is KGHSH and CDR2 LQKENI. CDR3 length: 18 residues.

Of note for this clone: The sample has other DNA sequences that encode this CDR3 too. The chain couples TRBV2 to TRBJ1-4; tentative D call: TRBD1 (5 bases). Trimming cost V 6 bases and J 8 bases, with 19 bases left between them. The length of the CDR3 is 15 residues. Per germline, CDR1 SNHLY and CDR2 FYNNEI. The CDR3 sequence: CASRGTGDSGEKLFF. CDR3 sequence (DNA): TGTGCCAGCAGGGGTACTGGAGATTCAGGGGAAAAACTGTTTTTT.

J is TRBJ2-7 and V is TRBV12-5; D gene unclear. With 4 bases removed from V and 0 bases from J, the gap between germline ends came to 16 bases. The CDR3 has 16 amino acids. Germline CDR1 and CDR2: LGHNT and FRNRAP. CDR3 nucleotide sequence: TGTGCTAGTGGTTCCGCCGTAACGGAGTACTCCTACGAGCAGTACTTC. Its protein product is CASGSAVTEYSYEQYF.

The chain carries TRBV15 and TRBJ2-5; 7 nucleotides line up with TRBD1. Trimming removed 0 bases from V and 0 bases from J; junction bases left unmatched: 7. From germline, CDR1 is LNHNV and CDR2 YYDKDF (reference sequence). The CDR3 spans 17 residues. CDR3 amino acids: CATSRDRSGQYQETQYF. The CDR3 nucleotides read TGTGCCACCAGCAGAGATCGTTCGGGACAGTACCAAGAGACCCAGTACTTC.